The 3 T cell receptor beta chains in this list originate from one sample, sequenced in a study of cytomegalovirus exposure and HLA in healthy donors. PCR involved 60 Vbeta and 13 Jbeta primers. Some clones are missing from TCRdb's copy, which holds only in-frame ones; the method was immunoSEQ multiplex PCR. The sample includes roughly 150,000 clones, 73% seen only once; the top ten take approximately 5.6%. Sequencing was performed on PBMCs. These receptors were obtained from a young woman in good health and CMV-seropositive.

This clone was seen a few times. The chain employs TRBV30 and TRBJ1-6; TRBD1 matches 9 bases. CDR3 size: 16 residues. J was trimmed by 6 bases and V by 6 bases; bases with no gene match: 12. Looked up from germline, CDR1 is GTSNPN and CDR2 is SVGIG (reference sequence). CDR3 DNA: TGTGCCTGTCCACCAGACAGGGGGTACGGTAATTCACCCCTCCACTTT. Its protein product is CACPPDRGYGNSPLHF.

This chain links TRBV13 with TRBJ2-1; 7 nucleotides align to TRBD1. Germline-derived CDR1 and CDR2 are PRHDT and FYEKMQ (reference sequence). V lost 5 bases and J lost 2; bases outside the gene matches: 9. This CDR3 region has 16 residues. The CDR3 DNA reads TGTGCCAGCAGCCCGCCTGACAGGGTACCCTACAATGAGCAGTTCTTC. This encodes CASSPPDRVPYNEQFF.

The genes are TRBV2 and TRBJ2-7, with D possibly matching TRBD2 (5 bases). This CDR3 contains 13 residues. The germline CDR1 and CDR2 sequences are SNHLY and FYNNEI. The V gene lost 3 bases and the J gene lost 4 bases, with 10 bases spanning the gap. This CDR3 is CASSDNRGYEQYF. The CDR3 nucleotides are TGTGCCAGCAGTGATAATCGGGGTTACGAGCAGTACTTC.